Included here is one T cell receptor (beta chain) sequence, with context. The sample originates from a study of T cell responses to AZD1222 COVID-19 vaccine. TCRdb keeps only in-frame clones here, not all; method: immunoSEQ multiplex PCR. The data hold more than 80,000 clones, with around 90% observed a single time. The source was peripheral blood, collected on day 0 of AZD1222 vaccination. This receptor was obtained from an adult in good health.

The DNA of the CDR3 is TGTGCCAGTAGTACCGAACTGGGGGGAGCTTTCTTT. It specifies CASSTELGGAFF. The gene calls are TRBV19 and TRBJ1-1, with D tentatively TRBD1 (5 bases). V lost 4 bases and J 10 bases, leaving 13 bases between the germline ends. The germline CDR1 and CDR2 sequences are LNHDA and SQIVND (reference sequence). The CDR3 is made up of 12 amino acids.